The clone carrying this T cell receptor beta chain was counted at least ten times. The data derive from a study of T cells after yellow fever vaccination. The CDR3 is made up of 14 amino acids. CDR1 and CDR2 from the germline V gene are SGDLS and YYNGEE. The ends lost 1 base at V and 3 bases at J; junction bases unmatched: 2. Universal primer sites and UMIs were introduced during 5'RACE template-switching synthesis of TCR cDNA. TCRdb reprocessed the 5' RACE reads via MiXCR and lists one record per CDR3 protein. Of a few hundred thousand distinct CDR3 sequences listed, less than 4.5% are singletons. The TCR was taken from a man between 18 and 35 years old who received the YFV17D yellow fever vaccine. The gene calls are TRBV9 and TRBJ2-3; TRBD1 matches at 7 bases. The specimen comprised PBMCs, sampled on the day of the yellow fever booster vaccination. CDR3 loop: CASSVQDRTDTQYF. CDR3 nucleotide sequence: TGTGCCAGCAGCGTACAGGACAGGACAGATACGCAGTATTTT. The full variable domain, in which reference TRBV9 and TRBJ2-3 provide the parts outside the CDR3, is DSGVTQTPKHLITATGQRVTLRCSPRSGDLSVYWYQQSLDQGLQFLIQYYNGEERAKGNILERFSAQQFPDLHSELNLSSLELGDSALYFCASSVQDRTDTQYFGPGTRLTVL.